This T cell receptor (beta chain) was recorded in a study of control samples from healthy donors and cancer patients. TCRdb's table, derived via immunoSEQ multiplex PCR, lists solely in-frame clones and lacks some. The data contain roughly 150,000 clones, around 88% of them singletons. J was trimmed by 0 bases and V by 3 bases; bases with no gene match: 1. The CDR3 contains 14 residues. Germline lookup yields CDR1 SGHAT and CDR2 FQNNGV. This sequence joins TRBV11-2 and TRBJ1-1, with TRBD1 matching 7 bases. The clonotype comes from a young man in good health. Sequences were obtained from blood. The CDR3 DNA follows: TGTGCCAGCAGCTTCGGACAGGTGAACACTGAAGCTTTCTTT. Translation gives CASSFGQVNTEAFF.